Shown below are 11 T cell receptor beta chains from a single sample sequenced in a study of T cell changes during pregnancy in multiple sclerosis. The protocol was immunoSEQ multiplex PCR, while the TCRdb copy is restricted to in-frame clones and leaves out a portion. The sample shows 38,000 or so clones, 90% of them seen only once. This specimen consisted of CD4+ T cells from peripheral blood mononuclear cells, obtained in the second trimester of pregnancy. These receptors were taken from a female donor with multiple sclerosis, enrolled in a pregnancy study.

The gene calls are TRBV4-3 and TRBJ2-3; 8 nucleotides line up with TRBD1. The length of the CDR3 is 16 residues. The trim removed 2 bases at V and 5 bases at J, leaving 9 bases unmatched. CDR1 and CDR2 from the germline V gene are LGHNA and YSLEER. This CDR3 is CASSQTPGGSGDTQYF. The CDR3 DNA reads TGCGCCAGCAGCCAAACCCCAGGGGGCTCCGGAGATACGCAGTATTTT.

The chain couples TRBV11-3 to TRBJ2-1; possible D gene TRBD2, 6 bases. The CDR3 spans 16 residues. The germline V gene has CDR1 SGHNT and CDR2 YENEEA. The ends were cut back, 1 base at V and 3 bases at J, with 13 bases in the middle. In DNA form, the CDR3 reads TGTGCCAGCAGCTTAGGTGGGGCCGGGAGCTACAATGAGCAGTTCTTC. This encodes CASSLGGAGSYNEQFF. The full variable domain, its missing parts supplied by reference TRBV11-3 and TRBJ2-1, is EAGVVQSPRYKIIEKKQPVAFWCNPISGHNTLYWYLQNLGQGPELLIRYENEEAVDDSQLPKDRFSAERLKGVDSTLKIQPAELGDSAVYLCASSLGGAGSYNEQFFGPGTRLTVL.

The chain employs TRBV5-6 and TRBJ1-5; no clear D gene. V lost 1 base, J lost 9 bases, and 17 bases lay in between. The length of the CDR3 is 15 residues. CDR1 is SGHDT, CDR2 YYEEEE, per germline. CDR3 region: CASSLSAAGEGPQHF. The CDR3 DNA is TGTGCCAGCAGCTTGTCGGCAGCGGGCGAAGGGCCCCAGCATTTT.

This clone was detected a few times. The chain is built from TRBV7-9 and TRBJ2-7; 7 nucleotides match TRBD2. CDR1 is SEHNR, CDR2 FQNEAQ, per germline (reference sequence). The CDR3 has 14 residues. The trim removed 6 bases at V and 2 bases at J, leaving 7 bases unmatched. The CDR3 nucleotides are TGTGCCAGCAGTCCTGGGCGGGGGACCTACGAGCAGTACTTC. As protein: CASSPGRGTYEQYF.

This chain connects TRBV7-6 to TRBJ2-1; 10 bases are shared with TRBD2. Germline CDR1 SGHVS, CDR2 FNYEAQ. The CDR3 is 16 residues long. The ends lost 2 bases at V and 8 bases at J; junction bases unmatched: 9. CDR3 sequence: CASSLRGAGGRDEQFF. CDR3 sequence (DNA): TGTGCCAGCAGCTTAAGGGGAGCGGGAGGGAGGGATGAGCAGTTCTTC.

V and J are TRBV6-5 and TRBJ1-1; 8 positions agree with TRBD1. Germline values: CDR1 MNHEY, CDR2 SVGAGI. The CDR3 loop spans 16 amino acids. V gave up 4 bases and J gave up 0 bases; unmatched junction bases: 7. This CDR3 is CASSSRQGPMNTEAFF. CDR3 in DNA: TGTGCCAGCAGTTCCCGACAGGGGCCGATGAACACTGAAGCTTTCTTT.

This clone has only one observation. This chain joins TRBV19 and TRBJ1-1, with a possible D match to TRBD1 (6 bases). The germline V gene encodes CDR1 LNHDA and CDR2 SQIVND (reference sequence). The CDR3 runs 11 residues. Trimming left V 7 bases short and J 10 bases short, with 13 bases between. The CDR3 DNA reads as TGTGCCAGTACCAGGGGCAGGGGAGCTTTCTTT. Its translation is CASTRGRGAFF.

For this clone: At the DNA level, this CDR3 is encoded by other sequences in the same sample as well. The rearrangement links TRBV18 to TRBJ2-7, with D uncertain. CDR1 and CDR2 from the germline V gene are KGHSH and LQKENI. Trimming removed 3 bases from V and 13 bases from J, with 22 bases in between. There are 14 residues in the CDR3. CDR3 DNA: TGTGCCAGCTCACCCCTTGATGTTCCCACTCCCCCTTACTTC. It yields the protein CASSPLDVPTPPYF.

The chain is built from TRBV5-1 and TRBJ1-1; D is undetermined. The V gene's germline CDR1 is SGHRS and CDR2 YFSETQ. Trimming took 5 bases from V and 2 from J, leaving 13 bases between them. This CDR3 spans 14 amino acids. As DNA, the CDR3 is TGCGCCAGCAGGAGGGTGGCAGGTAACACTGAAGCTTTCTTT. Protein sequence: CASRRVAGNTEAFF.

The chain employs TRBV9 and TRBJ1-2; D remains ambiguous. Germline V gene lookup returns CDR1 SGDLS and CDR2 YYNGEE. The CDR3 length is 14 residues. Deletions cut 2 bases from V and 4 bases from J, with 12 bases between. CDR3 bases: TGTGCCAGCAGCGTGGCAGATCCTTCCTATGGCTACACCTTC. Amino acids: CASSVADPSYGYTF.

The rearrangement joins TRBV13 to TRBJ2-6; D unresolved. Per the germline V gene, CDR1 is PRHDT and CDR2 is FYEKMQ (reference sequence). V lost 2 bases, J lost 0 bases, and 5 bases lay in between. The CDR3 has 15 residues. The CDR3 DNA sequence: TGTGCCAGCAGCTTACGGAGCTCTGGGGCCAACGTCCTGACTTTC. Its protein product is CASSLRSSGANVLTF. The full variable domain, its missing parts supplied by reference TRBV13 and TRBJ2-6, is AAGVIQSPRHLIKEKRETATLKCYPIPRHDTVYWYQQGPGQDPQFLISFYEKMQSDKGSIPDRFSAQQFSDYHSELNMSSLELGDSALYFCASSLRSSGANVLTFGAGSRLTVL.